A single sample is the source of the 2 T cell receptor beta chains below, sequenced in a study of blood T cells in healthy people across ages. Primed by a sample-barcoded 5' primer and a J-beta primer mix, a second PCR proceeded for roughly 6 to 12 cycles. A single record per CDR3 protein comes from TCRdb applying MiXCR to the 5' RACE reads. The sample yields about 1.4 million distinct CDR3 sequences, 59% seen once. The specimen sequenced was blood. These receptors were collected from a man between 18 and 29 years old in good health.

The chain has TRBV7-9 and TRBJ2-7; the D gene is possibly TRBD2 (6 bases). Germline V gives CDR1 SEHNR, CDR2 FQNEAQ (reference sequence). Trimming left V 4 bases short and J 2 bases short, with 12 bases between. This CDR3 region has 14 residues. This chain's CDR3 is CASSSRTTTYEQYF. In nucleotides, the CDR3 is TGTGCCAGCAGCTCCAGGACTACAACCTACGAGCAGTACTTC.

This clonotype showed up many times. This chain links TRBV21-1 with TRBJ2-1; the table's D gene call, TRBD2, was not cross checked with the DNA. TRBV21-1 is tagged as a pseudogene. The CDR3 contains 20 residues. CDR3 in DNA: TGTGCCAGCAGCAACTTGTCGACTCCCTTTCTAGCGGGAGTCTACAATGAGCAGTTCTTC. It yields the protein CASSNLSTPFLAGVYNEQFF.